This T cell receptor beta chain is from a study of graft-versus-host responses after intestinal transplantation. For the study at large: Transplant recipients had multivisceral, liver-intestinal, or isolated intestinal grafts. The whole recipient group had anti-thymocyte globulin induction followed by tacrolimus and steroids for about three years. Regarding the study as a whole: The highest levels of circulating GvH clones went along with early declines in HvG clones after transplant. Elevated graft-versus-host to host-versus-graft clonal ratios in allografts were recorded for patients with graft-donor T cell macrochimerism.

Concerning this clone itself: The antigen is not known.

The CDR3 runs to 17 residues. Trimming took 0 bases from V and 4 from J; bases not matched to a gene: 9. Germline V gene sequence: CDR1 MNHNS, CDR2 SASEGT. The repertoire was sequenced with immunoSEQ multiplex PCR; TCRdb's copy has only in-frame clones and lacks some. The data contain about 93,000 clones, about four fifths of them singletons. Specimen: unstimulated CD4+ T cells sorted from spleen or lymph node cells, collected before intestinal transplant. The receptor comes from a human donor who received an intestinal transplant. The gene calls are TRBV6-1 and TRBJ1-1, with 9 bases lining up with TRBD1. The CDR3, as DNA: TGTGCCAGCAGTGAAGCAGGTGCGGGACAGGGTCCCACTGAAGCTTTCTTT. Encoded protein: CASSEAGAGQGPTEAFF.